What follows describes a single T cell receptor (beta chain). The specificity of this receptor is unknown. The sample holds no much larger clone one base away, and base qualities are not on file. The data belong to a study of blood T cell repertoires in COVID-19 (dated by TCRdb to 2018 to 2020). Study-level background: Collaborator samples came from the United States, Italy and Spain and covered acute and convalescent phases of COVID-19. The prospective study material was composed of cDNA or gDNA derived from T cells, B-cell-depleted T cells, or PBMCs. Subjects who had been exposed to COVID-19, were actively infected with it, or had recovered from it provided the deeply sampled blood TCRbeta repertoires that made up the dataset. The repertoires were released in a freely available public database meant as a resource for research on the immune response to SARS-CoV-2. The samples were drawn from two sources: the first 160 participants of the ongoing ImmuneRACE study, and about 1,300 subjects contributed by 6 global collaborators. The sample metadata nearly always contained a de-identified subject ID, COVID-19 status, age in years and sex. Where available, HLA class I and class II types were obtained from metadata supplied by the sample provider rather than from assay-based typing.

TCRbeta CDR3 regions were amplified from genomic DNA by means of the immunoSEQ Assay, a bias-controlled multiplex PCR. As for the authors' bioinformatics: The number of nucleated cells in each sample was estimated by amplification of reference gene primers within the assay. To quantify the absolute abundance of each unique TCRbeta CDR3 rearrangement, sequence reads were collapsed and filtered. For each sample, productive Simpson clonality was calculated as the square root of Simpson's diversity index over productive rearrangements. Imported from immuneACCESS, the table was reduced by TCRdb to in-frame sequences with V and J called. These copies leave out some clones; in studies compared against another copy, an unresolved V gene accounts for under half, and the cause of the remainder is not known. V and J calls and clone size are given by that table; D and trimming were obtained from the DNA. Within this sample are fewer than 350,000 clones, with roughly 86% of them counted one time only. The top ten hold about 2.2% of the sample.

What the research found in general, with its limitations: How much clinical and demographic metadata was included differed by source and by participant, and the metadata was provided uncurated.

Samples from volunteer blood donors who had recovered from COVID-19 were contributed by a second Seattle source. Whole blood was collected in K2EDTA tubes by collaborating institutions according to the institutions' own protocols. Collaborator samples were shipped for TCRbeta analysis as frozen whole blood, isolated PBMCs, or DNA extracted from either sample type. V is shortened by 0 bases, J by 6 bases, and the region joining them spans 10 bases. The CDR3 numbers 13 residues from cysteine through phenylalanine. Of all the DNA, just the CDR3 is kept, 39 bases in frame from base 1. The germline V gene (reference sequence) supplies CDR1 SGHKS and CDR2 YYEKEE.

Sequencing used peripheral blood. The TCR originated in a woman in her twenties or thirties who had recovered from COVID-19. The chain links TRBV5-5 with TRBJ2-7; no D segment can be confidently identified. The nucleotide sequence reads TGTGCCAGCAGCTTGGCGTCCCGTCCCGAGCAGTACTTC. The encoded protein is CASSLASRPEQYF. The entire variable domain, with the stretches around the CDR3 drawn from the reference TRBV5-5 and TRBJ2-7 proteins, is DAGVTQSPTHLIKTRGQQVTLRCSPISGHKSVSWYQQVLGQGPQFIFQYYEKEERGRGNFPDRFSARQFPNYSSELNVNALLLGDSALYLCASSLASRPEQYFGPGTRLTVT.